The 19 T cell receptor beta chains below all came from one sample that was sequenced in a study of shared clonotypes between healthy human individuals. Naive CD8 cells lacked CD45RO and underwent positive selection for CCR7, leaving out terminally differentiated effector memory CD45RA+ cells. Only in-frame clones appear in the TCRdb table, and some are missing; sequencing was by immunoSEQ multiplex PCR. The sample lists 1.5 million to 2.5 million clones; over 85% were seen once. Specimen: naive CD8+ T cells sorted from blood. The receptors were gathered from a man younger than 35 in good health.

The chain has TRBV9 and TRBJ2-2, with a tentative D call TRBD2 (5 bases). The CDR3 covers 19 residues. V lost 3 bases to trimming and J lost 0 bases, with 21 bases between them. Germline CDR1 and CDR2: SGDLS and YYNGEE. CDR3 in amino acids: CASSESPLGSGPNTGELFF. The CDR3 coding sequence is TGTGCCAGCAGCGAGTCCCCCTTGGGGAGCGGACCGAACACCGGGGAGCTGTTTTTT.

This chain connects TRBV5-4 to TRBJ1-1; D remains unclear. CDR3 length: 11 amino acids. CDR1 is SGHNT and CDR2 is YYREEE in the germline V gene (reference sequence). Trimming shortened V by 6 bases and J by 3 bases, and 6 bases separated the two germline ends. This CDR3 reads CASISYTEAFF. DNA for the CDR3: TGTGCCAGCATCAGTTACACTGAAGCTTTCTTT.

The chain has TRBV28 and TRBJ2-1; TRBD1 or TRBD2 may be the D gene (7 bases each). Per germline, CDR1 MDHEN and CDR2 SYDVKM. This CDR3 region has 15 residues. The V and J ends lost 6 bases and 7 bases respectively, with 19 bases between them. DNA of the CDR3: TGTGCCAGCAGGCCCCAGGGGGGGGGCATGAATGAGCAGTTCTTC. It yields the protein CASRPQGGGMNEQFF.

CDR3 sequence: CASSLAEGLGEQYF. The DNA for the CDR3 is TGCGCCAGCAGCTTGGCCGAGGGTTTAGGCGAGCAGTACTTC. This chain uses TRBV5-1 with TRBJ2-7; D perhaps matches TRBD2 (5 bases). Germline V gene sequence: CDR1 SGHRS, CDR2 YFSETQ. CDR3 length equals 14 residues. The germline V and J ends were trimmed by 0 bases and 6 bases, with 13 bases remaining between them.

About this clone itself: The same CDR3 can be traced to other DNA sequences in this sample. The chain recombines TRBV2 with TRBJ2-1, with unresolved D. The CDR3 consists of 12 residues. V was cut by 3 bases and J by 2 bases, with 2 bases left in between. CDR1 SNHLY and CDR2 FYNNEI come from the germline V gene. In DNA form, the CDR3 reads TGTGCCAGCAGTGACACCTACAATGAGCAGTTCTTC. Its protein is CASSDTYNEQFF.

This chain joins TRBV27 and TRBJ2-7; a possible D gene is TRBD1 (6 bases). CDR1 and CDR2 (germline): MNHEY, SMNVEV (reference sequence). The CDR3 has 13 residues. V lost 3 bases and J 5 bases, leaving 11 bases between the germline ends. CDR3 region: CASSFLQGHEQYF. The CDR3 bases are TGTGCCAGCAGTTTCCTACAGGGTCACGAGCAGTACTTC.

The chain links TRBV27 to TRBJ1-1, with 11 bases lining up with TRBD1. The germline gives CDR1 MNHEY, CDR2 SMNVEV (reference sequence). After removal of 7 bases from V and 6 bases from J, the junction contained 10 bases not matched to a gene. The CDR3 is 15 residues long. The CDR3 DNA follows: TGTGCCAGCACCCATGGACAGGGGGCCGCGGCTGAAGCTTTCTTT. Encoded protein: CASTHGQGAAAEAFF.

The chain employs TRBV30 and TRBJ1-2; the match to TRBD1 covers 8 bases. Per the germline V gene, CDR1 is GTSNPN and CDR2 is SVGIG (reference sequence). V lost 4 bases, J lost 6 bases, and 16 bases stayed unmatched. This CDR3 region has 16 residues. The CDR3, as DNA: TGTGCCTGGACCGGGACAGGCGATACTAACTACCATGGCTACACCTTC. Its translation is CAWTGTGDTNYHGYTF.

V is TRBV29-1 and J is TRBJ1-1; maybe TRBD1 (6 bases). Germline loops: CDR1 SQVTM, CDR2 ANQGSEA. The CDR3 sequence is 14 residues long. V was trimmed by 4 bases and J by 3 bases, leaving 15 bases between them. The CDR3 coding sequence is TGCAGCGTTGCGCGAGGGGGGGAGGACACTGAAGCTTTCTTT. Its translation: CSVARGGEDTEAFF.

V usage is TRBV7-2 and J usage is TRBJ2-1; 10 bases agree with TRBD2. This CDR3 has 18 residues. CDR1 SGHTA and CDR2 FQGNSA come from the germline V gene. J was trimmed by 4 bases and V by 1 base; bases with no gene match: 10. The CDR3, as DNA: TGTGCCAGCAGCTTAGGGATAGCGGGGGGTCCCTTTTACAATGAGCAGTTCTTC. This translates into CASSLGIAGGPFYNEQFF.

Concerning this clone: Other DNA sequences in the same sample also yield this CDR3. The CDR3 DNA sequence: TGCGCCAGCAGCCAAGTGGGCTCTGGAAACACCATATATTTT. It encodes CASSQVGSGNTIYF. The chain recombines TRBV4-1 with TRBJ1-3; the D is unclear. Germline CDR1 MGHRA, CDR2 YSYEKL. The ends were cut back, 1 base at V and 0 bases at J, with 4 bases in the middle. The CDR3 covers 14 residues.

CDR3 sequence: CASSLSKPSSYNSPLHF. The CDR3, as DNA: TGTGCCAGCAGCCTTTCTAAACCGAGCTCCTATAATTCACCCCTCCACTTT. The rearrangement joins TRBV7-8 to TRBJ1-6; D ambiguous. The CDR3 loop spans 17 amino acids. The germline V and J ends were trimmed by 5 bases and 0 bases, with 14 bases remaining between them. Germline CDR1 reads SGHVS; CDR2 reads FQNEAQ.

The chain recombines TRBV6-5 with TRBJ1-5; TRBD1 might be the D (6 bases). Germline V gene lookup returns CDR1 MNHEY and CDR2 SVGAGI. V was clipped by 7 bases and J by 3 bases, with 10 bases between them. The CDR3 is made up of 13 amino acids. The CDR3 protein is CASTLGHNQPQHF. In nucleotides, the CDR3 is TGTGCCAGCACCTTGGGACACAATCAGCCCCAGCATTTT.

This clone has more than one count but fewer than ten. V usage is TRBV2 and J usage is TRBJ1-2, with D perhaps TRBD1 (5 bases). Trimming took off 5 bases at V and 7 bases at J, with 11 bases between the two ends. The CDR3 has 12 residues. Germline V gene sequence: CDR1 SNHLY, CDR2 FYNNEI. The CDR3 protein is CASSPSGPGYTF. The CDR3 bases are TGTGCCAGCAGTCCTTCGGGGCCTGGCTACACCTTC. Using reference TRBV2 and TRBJ1-2 for the parts outside the CDR3, the full variable domain is EPEVTQTPSHQVTQMGQEVILRCVPISNHLYFYWYRQILGQKVEFLVSFYNNEISEKSEIFDDQFSVERPDGSNFTLKIRSTKLEDSAMYFCASSPSGPGYTFGSGTRLTVV.

The chain links TRBV2 to TRBJ2-7; 8 bases map to TRBD1. CDR1 is SNHLY, CDR2 FYNNEI, per germline. The CDR3 consists of 12 residues. The V and J ends lost 9 bases and 5 bases, in that order; junction bases with no gene match: 6. Here the CDR3 DNA reads TGTGCCAGAGGACAGGGAACCCACGAGCAGTACTTC. Translated, it gives CARGQGTHEQYF.

The chain links TRBV6-5 to TRBJ1-1, with 9 positions matching TRBD1. Germline V CDR1 and CDR2: MNHEY, SVGAGI. The CDR3 contains 14 residues. Trimming at V came to 5 bases and at J to 7 bases, leaving 8 bases not matched to a gene. CDR3 nucleotides: TGTGCCAGCAGTGCGACAGGGGGAATATATGAAGCTTTCTTT. Translated: CASSATGGIYEAFF.

The chain carries TRBV13 and TRBJ2-5; D call uncertain. The CDR3 consists of 15 residues. Trimming removed 4 bases from V and 5 bases from J, with 17 bases in between. Germline CDR1 and CDR2: PRHDT and FYEKMQ (reference sequence). CDR3 nucleotide sequence: TGTGCCAGCAGCTCCATTTTACGCGGTATGGAGACCCAGTACTTC. Its translation is CASSSILRGMETQYF.

This clone was seen once. In nucleotides, the CDR3 is TGTGCCAGCACCCATGGGGGGGTAGAGCAGTACTTC. This gives the protein CASTHGGVEQYF. The chain links TRBV5-6 to TRBJ2-7, with 7 bases aligning to TRBD2. The CDR3 consists of 12 residues. The trim removed 6 bases at V and 7 bases at J, leaving 7 bases unmatched. Germline loops: CDR1 SGHDT, CDR2 YYEEEE.

The CDR3 reads CASSGRTSGGSSYNEQFF. CDR3 in DNA: TGTGCCAGCAGCGGACGGACTAGCGGGGGGAGCTCCTACAATGAGCAGTTCTTC. This rearrangement joins TRBV7-9 to TRBJ2-1; 14 nucleotides match TRBD2. This CDR3 has 18 amino acids. V gave up 5 bases and J gave up 0 bases; unmatched junction bases: 6. The germline gives CDR1 SEHNR, CDR2 FQNEAQ (reference sequence).